These T cell receptor beta chains were read from a single sample in a study of vaccination and CD4 T cells after COVID-19. No antigen has been identified for these receptors. TCRdb used MiXCR to reprocess the PCR reads, holding one entry per CDR3 protein. The sample has roughly 20,000 distinct CDR3 sequences, over 45% seen once. The sample here was CD4+ T cells from blood, cultured in vitro, taken before SARS-CoV-2 vaccination. The receptors stem from a human donor who had recovered from COVID-19. Each CDR3 is given with its conserved first and last residue. Fields, in order: CDR3 length, V gene, D gene, J gene, clone size, CDR3 protein. D genes are given only for firm matches. Size is omitted from some rows. Given values are once, few, many or a class for expanded clones.

CDR3 length: 15
V gene: TRBV6-1
D gene: TRBD2
J gene: TRBJ2-3
clone size: .
CDR3 protein: CASSDLAGVADTQYF

CDR3 length: 13
V gene: TRBV6-1
D gene: .
J gene: TRBJ1-2
clone size: .
CDR3 protein: CATKGGGGYGYTF

CDR3 length: 14
V gene: TRBV7-2
D gene: TRBD1
J gene: TRBJ2-1
clone size: .
CDR3 protein: CASSSWTGTNEQFF

CDR3 length: 14
V gene: TRBV19
D gene: .
J gene: TRBJ1-1
clone size: .
CDR3 protein: CASSINVPIATAFF

CDR3 length: 13
V gene: TRBV28
D gene: .
J gene: TRBJ1-5
clone size: .
CDR3 protein: CASSLLGNQPQHF

CDR3 length: 17
V gene: TRBV6-1
D gene: .
J gene: TRBJ2-3
clone size: .
CDR3 protein: CASRPRPTQTYTDTQYF

CDR3 length: 14
V gene: TRBV5-1
D gene: TRBD1
J gene: TRBJ2-2
clone size: .
CDR3 protein: CASRPDRGTGELFF

CDR3 length: 13
V gene: TRBV2
D gene: TRBD1
J gene: TRBJ1-2
clone size: few
CDR3 protein: CASRGQGRSGYTF

CDR3 length: 16
V gene: TRBV14
D gene: TRBD2
J gene: TRBJ2-5
clone size: .
CDR3 protein: CASSVLAGDRRVTQYF

CDR3 length: 16
V gene: TRBV7-2
D gene: TRBD2
J gene: TRBJ2-3
clone size: few
CDR3 protein: CASSLGLAGGTDTQYF

CDR3 length: 14
V gene: TRBV11-1
D gene: .
J gene: TRBJ2-1
clone size: .
CDR3 protein: CASSLDGDNYEQFF

CDR3 length: 13
V gene: TRBV7-9
D gene: .
J gene: TRBJ2-4
clone size: .
CDR3 protein: CASSLAGPDIQYF

CDR3 length: 14
V gene: TRBV7-9
D gene: .
J gene: TRBJ2-5
clone size: .
CDR3 protein: CASSAQGNGETQYF

CDR3 length: 17
V gene: TRBV9
D gene: TRBD2
J gene: TRBJ2-5
clone size: .
CDR3 protein: CASSVDAAGGLKETQYF

CDR3 length: 17
V gene: TRBV7-2
D gene: TRBD2
J gene: TRBJ2-1
clone size: .
CDR3 protein: CASSLRGVTSGNNEQFF

CDR3 length: 15
V gene: TRBV6-1
D gene: TRBD1
J gene: TRBJ1-1
clone size: .
CDR3 protein: CASSNTGQAIREAFF

CDR3 length: 16
V gene: TRBV27
D gene: TRBD1
J gene: TRBJ1-6
clone size: few
CDR3 protein: CASSLSGTAPNSPLHF

CDR3 length: 12
V gene: TRBV20-1
D gene: .
J gene: TRBJ2-7
clone size: .
CDR3 protein: CSADPGTYEQYF

CDR3 length: 15
V gene: TRBV11-3
D gene: .
J gene: TRBJ1-6
clone size: .
CDR3 protein: CASSERGRGGSPLHF

CDR3 length: 14
V gene: TRBV19
D gene: .
J gene: TRBJ1-2
clone size: few
CDR3 protein: CASSLPGARYGYTF

CDR3 length: 17
V gene: TRBV19
D gene: TRBD2
J gene: TRBJ2-1
clone size: .
CDR3 protein: CASSIGLAGMPYNEQFF

CDR3 length: 15
V gene: TRBV5-1
D gene: TRBD1
J gene: TRBJ2-7
clone size: .
CDR3 protein: CASSFNRGREYEQYF

CDR3 length: 14
V gene: TRBV24-1
D gene: .
J gene: TRBJ1-2
clone size: .
CDR3 protein: CATSDSPGARGYTF

CDR3 length: 14
V gene: TRBV6-1
D gene: .
J gene: TRBJ1-1
clone size: once
CDR3 protein: CAISESGDGGEAFF

CDR3 length: 15
V gene: TRBV11-3
D gene: TRBD2
J gene: TRBJ2-5
clone size: .
CDR3 protein: CASSLLGRGAETQYF

CDR3 length: 14
V gene: TRBV6-1
D gene: TRBD1
J gene: TRBJ1-6
clone size: few
CDR3 protein: CASRGQGVNSPLHF

CDR3 length: 12
V gene: TRBV9
D gene: .
J gene: TRBJ2-2
clone size: .
CDR3 protein: CASGTNTGELFF

CDR3 length: 15
V gene: TRBV20-1
D gene: .
J gene: TRBJ1-2
clone size: .
CDR3 protein: CSARDKRRTNYGYTF

CDR3 length: 14
V gene: TRBV20-1
D gene: TRBD2
J gene: TRBJ2-7
clone size: .
CDR3 protein: CSALYIAGQDEQYF

CDR3 length: 14
V gene: TRBV11-2
D gene: .
J gene: TRBJ1-2
clone size: .
CDR3 protein: CASSLPGRDYGYTF

CDR3 length: 15
V gene: TRBV6-1
D gene: TRBD1
J gene: TRBJ1-2
clone size: .
CDR3 protein: CASSSLDRGPYGYTF

CDR3 length: 11
V gene: TRBV28
D gene: .
J gene: TRBJ2-5
clone size: few
CDR3 protein: CASSETRGQYF

CDR3 length: 17
V gene: TRBV10-3
D gene: TRBD2
J gene: TRBJ2-3
clone size: .
CDR3 protein: CAISDSGGKPSTDTQYF

CDR3 length: 13
V gene: TRBV20-1
D gene: .
J gene: TRBJ2-5
clone size: few
CDR3 protein: CSAFRGGEETQYF

CDR3 length: 14
V gene: TRBV29-1
D gene: .
J gene: TRBJ2-3
clone size: .
CDR3 protein: CSVQARASTDTQYF

CDR3 length: 13
V gene: TRBV29-1
D gene: .
J gene: TRBJ2-5
clone size: .
CDR3 protein: CSAQEGRQETQYF

CDR3 length: 15
V gene: TRBV14
D gene: .
J gene: TRBJ1-2
clone size: few
CDR3 protein: CASSQGIGGTYGYTF

CDR3 length: 16
V gene: TRBV7-3
D gene: TRBD1
J gene: TRBJ2-3
clone size: .
CDR3 protein: CASSYGTGGGTDTQYF

CDR3 length: 14
V gene: TRBV6-2/TRBV6-3
D gene: TRBD1
J gene: TRBJ2-1
clone size: .
CDR3 protein: CASSLVDRDNEQFF

CDR3 length: 15
V gene: TRBV15
D gene: .
J gene: TRBJ1-1
clone size: .
CDR3 protein: CATSRHLGLNTEAFF

CDR3 length: 14
V gene: TRBV10-2
D gene: .
J gene: TRBJ2-2
clone size: once
CDR3 protein: CASSGYLGTGELFF

CDR3 length: 14
V gene: TRBV7-2
D gene: TRBD1
J gene: TRBJ1-2
clone size: .
CDR3 protein: CASSSGGGHYGYTF